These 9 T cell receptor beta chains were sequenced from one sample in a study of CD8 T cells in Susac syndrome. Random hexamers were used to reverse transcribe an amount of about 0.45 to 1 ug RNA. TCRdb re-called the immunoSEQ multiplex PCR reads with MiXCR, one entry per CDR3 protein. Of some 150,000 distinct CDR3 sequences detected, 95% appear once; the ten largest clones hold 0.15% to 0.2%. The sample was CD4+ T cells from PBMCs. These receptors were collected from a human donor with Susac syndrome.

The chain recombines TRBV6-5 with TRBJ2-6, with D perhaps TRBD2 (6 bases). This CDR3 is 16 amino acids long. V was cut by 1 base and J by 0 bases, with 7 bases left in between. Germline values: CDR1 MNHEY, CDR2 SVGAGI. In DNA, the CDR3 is TGTGCCAGCAGTTACTGGAGGGGCTCTGGGGCCAACGTCCTGACTTTC. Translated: CASSYWRGSGANVLTF.

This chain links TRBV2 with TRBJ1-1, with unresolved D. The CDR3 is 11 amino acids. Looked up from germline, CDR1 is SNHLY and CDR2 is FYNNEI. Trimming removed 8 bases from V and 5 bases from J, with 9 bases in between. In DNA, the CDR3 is TGTGCCAGCTTGGTAGAGACTGAAGCTTTCTTT. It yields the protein CASLVETEAFF. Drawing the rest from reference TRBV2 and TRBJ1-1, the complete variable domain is EPEVTQTPSHQVTQMGQEVILRCVPISNHLYFYWYRQILGQKVEFLVSFYNNEISEKSEIFDDQFSVERPDGSNFTLKIRSTKLEDSAMYFCASLVETEAFFGQGTRLTVV.

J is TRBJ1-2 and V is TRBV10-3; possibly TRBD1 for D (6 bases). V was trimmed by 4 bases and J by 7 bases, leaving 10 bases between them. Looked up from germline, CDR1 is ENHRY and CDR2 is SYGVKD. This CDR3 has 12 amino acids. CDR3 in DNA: TGTGCCATCAGTGCCTTCAGGGGTGGCTACACCTTC. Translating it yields CAISAFRGGYTF.

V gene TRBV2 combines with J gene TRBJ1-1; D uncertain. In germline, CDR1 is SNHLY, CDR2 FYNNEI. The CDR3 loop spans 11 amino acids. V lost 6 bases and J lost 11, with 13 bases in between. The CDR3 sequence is CASSYGVRAFF. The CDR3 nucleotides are TGTGCCAGCAGCTATGGCGTTCGGGCTTTCTTT.

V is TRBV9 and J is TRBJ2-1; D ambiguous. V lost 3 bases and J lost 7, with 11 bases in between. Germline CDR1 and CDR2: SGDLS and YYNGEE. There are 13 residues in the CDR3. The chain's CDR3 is CASSEGLLNEQFF. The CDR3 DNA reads TGTGCCAGCAGCGAAGGGCTGTTGAATGAGCAGTTCTTC.

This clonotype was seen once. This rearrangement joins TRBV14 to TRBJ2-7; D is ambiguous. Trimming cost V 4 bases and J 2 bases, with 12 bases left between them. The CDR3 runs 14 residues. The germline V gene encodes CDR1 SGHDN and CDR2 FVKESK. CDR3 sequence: CASSPRPQAYEQYF. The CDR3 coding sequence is TGTGCCAGCAGCCCCCGTCCACAAGCCTACGAGCAGTACTTC.

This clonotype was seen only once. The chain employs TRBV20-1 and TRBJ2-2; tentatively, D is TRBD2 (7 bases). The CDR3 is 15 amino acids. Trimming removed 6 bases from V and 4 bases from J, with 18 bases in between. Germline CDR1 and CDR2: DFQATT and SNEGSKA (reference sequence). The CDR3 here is CSAEGGAEFTGELFF. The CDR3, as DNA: TGCAGTGCCGAGGGGGGGGCCGAGTTCACCGGGGAGCTGTTTTTT.

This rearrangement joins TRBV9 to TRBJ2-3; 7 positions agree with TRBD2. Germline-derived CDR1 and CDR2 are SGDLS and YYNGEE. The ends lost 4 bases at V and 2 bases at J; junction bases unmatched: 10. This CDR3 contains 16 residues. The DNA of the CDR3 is TGTGCCAGCAGCCAAAGCGGGGCCCGTATCACAGATACGCAGTATTTT. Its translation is CASSQSGARITDTQYF.

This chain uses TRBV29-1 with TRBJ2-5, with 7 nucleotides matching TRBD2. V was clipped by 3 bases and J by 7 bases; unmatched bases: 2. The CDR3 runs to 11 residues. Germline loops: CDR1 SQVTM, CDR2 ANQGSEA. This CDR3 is CSVERGLTQYF. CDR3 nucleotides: TGCAGCGTTGAGCGGGGGTTGACCCAGTACTTC.